This TCR beta chain was obtained from a study of T cell repertoires in cytomegalovirus infection. Study background: The study used recently identified HLA-C-restricted and well-studied HLA-B-restricted CMV epitopes. Public TCR beta signatures marked donors with CMV infection and the matching HLA.

Study observations and caveats: In two of eight donors, the top clonotype was HLA-C-restricted CMV-specific. Carriers of CMV and the relevant HLA type were discriminated by public TCR beta frequency.

About this clonotype: Its antigen is undetermined.

Using its own MiXCR run on the reads, TCRdb lists one record per CDR3 protein. Here the sample spans about a million distinct CDR3 sequences, around a third being singletons. Sample: cultured CD8+ T cells from PBMCs, taken from culture after CMV antigen stimulation. The origin of this receptor is a human donor in good health (CMV status not recorded). Some clones in this sample may be carry-over from other donors' samples.

The DNA for the CDR3 is TGTGCCAGCAGTGTTTGGGGCGCGAGCTCCTACAATGAGCAGTTCTTC. Translating it yields CASSVWGASSYNEQFF. J is TRBJ2-1 and V is TRBV6-1; the D gene is possibly TRBD1 (5 bases). The CDR3 has 16 residues. Trimming took off 4 bases at V and 0 bases at J, with 13 bases between the two ends. Per germline, CDR1 MNHNS and CDR2 SASEGT.